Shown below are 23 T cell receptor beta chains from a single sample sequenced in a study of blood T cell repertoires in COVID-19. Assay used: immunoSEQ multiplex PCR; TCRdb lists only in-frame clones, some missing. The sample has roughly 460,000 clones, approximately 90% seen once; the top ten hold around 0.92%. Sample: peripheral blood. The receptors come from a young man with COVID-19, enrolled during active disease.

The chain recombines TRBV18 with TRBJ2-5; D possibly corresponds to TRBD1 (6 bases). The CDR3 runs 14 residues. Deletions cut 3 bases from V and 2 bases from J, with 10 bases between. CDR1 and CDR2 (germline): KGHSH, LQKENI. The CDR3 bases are TGTGCCAGCTCACCGAGGACAGATCAAGAGACCCAGTACTTC. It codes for CASSPRTDQETQYF.

The CDR3 protein is CASSLGGTGFSNQPQHF. In DNA, the CDR3 is TGTGCCAGCAGCTTGGGGGGGACAGGGTTTAGCAATCAGCCCCAGCATTTT. The chain has TRBV5-6 and TRBJ1-5; 9 bases are a match to TRBD1. CDR3 length: 17 residues. Germline V gives CDR1 SGHDT, CDR2 YYEEEE. V was pared by 0 bases and J by 0 bases, with 4 bases of the junction left unmatched.

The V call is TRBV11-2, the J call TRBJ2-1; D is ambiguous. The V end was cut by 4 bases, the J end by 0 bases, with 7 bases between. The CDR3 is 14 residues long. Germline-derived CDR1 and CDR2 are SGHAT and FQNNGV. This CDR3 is CASSYRSSYNEQFF. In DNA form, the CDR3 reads TGTGCCAGCAGCTACCGGAGCTCCTACAATGAGCAGTTCTTC.

DNA for the CDR3: TGTGCCAGCAGCTTATGGCAGGGGGGCACAGATACGCAGTATTTT. Its protein is CASSLWQGGTDTQYF. The chain employs TRBV7-2 and TRBJ2-3, with TRBD1 identical over 7 bases. The germline gives CDR1 SGHTA, CDR2 FQGNSA. This CDR3 is 15 amino acids long. The J segment lost 1 base and the V segment lost 2 bases, leaving 3 bases of the junction unmatched. Based on the CDR3 plus reference TRBV7-2 and TRBJ2-3, the full variable domain is GAGVSQSPSNKVTEKGKDVELRCDPISGHTALYWYRQSLGQGLEFLIYFQGNSAPDKSGLPSDRFSAERTGGSVSTLTIQRTQQEDSAVYLCASSLWQGGTDTQYFGPGTRLTVL.

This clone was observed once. DNA for the CDR3: TGCGCCAGCAGCCAAGCCGGGGGACGATCAGGGAACACTGAAGCTTTCTTT. This gives the protein CASSQAGGRSGNTEAFF. V and J are TRBV4-1 and TRBJ1-1; D may be TRBD1 (5 bases). The CDR3 totals 17 residues. The ends were cut back, 1 base at V and 1 base at J, with 16 bases in the middle. Germline V gene sequence: CDR1 MGHRA, CDR2 YSYEKL.

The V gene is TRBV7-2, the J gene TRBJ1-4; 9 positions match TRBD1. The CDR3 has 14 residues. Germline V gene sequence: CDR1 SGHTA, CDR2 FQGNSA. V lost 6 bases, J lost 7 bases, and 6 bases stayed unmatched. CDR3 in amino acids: CASSRGTGFEKLFF. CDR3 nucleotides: TGTGCCAGCAGTCGGGGGACAGGGTTTGAAAAACTGTTTTTT.

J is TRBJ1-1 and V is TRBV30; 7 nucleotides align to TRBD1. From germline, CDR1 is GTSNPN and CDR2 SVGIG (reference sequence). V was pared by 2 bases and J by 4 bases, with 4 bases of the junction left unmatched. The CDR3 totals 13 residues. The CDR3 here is CAWSLQGSTEAFF. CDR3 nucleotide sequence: TGTGCCTGGAGTTTACAGGGGAGCACTGAAGCTTTCTTT. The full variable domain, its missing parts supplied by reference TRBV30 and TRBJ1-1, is SQTIHQWPATLVQPVGSPLSLECTVEGTSNPNLYWYRQAAGRGLQLLFYSVGIGQISSEVPQNLSASRPQDRQFILSSKKLLLSDSGFYLCAWSLQGSTEAFFGQGTRLTVV.

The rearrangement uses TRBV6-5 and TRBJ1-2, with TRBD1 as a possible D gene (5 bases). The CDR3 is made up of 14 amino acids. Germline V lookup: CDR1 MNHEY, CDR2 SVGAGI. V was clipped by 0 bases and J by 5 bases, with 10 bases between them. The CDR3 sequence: CASSYSMSGYGYTF. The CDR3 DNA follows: TGTGCCAGCAGTTACTCTATGTCAGGGTATGGCTACACCTTC.

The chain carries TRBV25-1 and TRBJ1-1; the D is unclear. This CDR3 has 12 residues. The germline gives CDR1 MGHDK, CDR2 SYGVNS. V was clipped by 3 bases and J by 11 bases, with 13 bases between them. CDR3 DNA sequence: TGTGCCAGCAGTGAGAGTAACCAGCGGGCTTTCTTT. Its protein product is CASSESNQRAFF.

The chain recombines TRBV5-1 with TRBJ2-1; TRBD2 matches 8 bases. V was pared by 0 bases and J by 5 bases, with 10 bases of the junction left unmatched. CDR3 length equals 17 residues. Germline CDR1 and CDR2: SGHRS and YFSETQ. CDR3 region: CASSLEGLRGAHNEQFF. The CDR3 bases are TGCGCCAGCAGCTTGGAAGGGTTGCGGGGGGCTCACAATGAGCAGTTCTTC.

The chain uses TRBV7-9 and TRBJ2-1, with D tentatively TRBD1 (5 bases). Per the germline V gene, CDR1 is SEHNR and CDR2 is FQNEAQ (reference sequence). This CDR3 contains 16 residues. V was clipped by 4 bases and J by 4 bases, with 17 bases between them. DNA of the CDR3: TGTGCCAGCAGCTCCTTCCAGGGTGAAGTGTACAATGAGCAGTTCTTC. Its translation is CASSSFQGEVYNEQFF.

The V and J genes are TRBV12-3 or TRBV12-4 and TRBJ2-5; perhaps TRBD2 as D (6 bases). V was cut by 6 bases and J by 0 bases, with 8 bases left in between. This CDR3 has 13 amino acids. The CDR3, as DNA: TGTGCCAGCAGCCGACTAGACCAAGAGACCCAGTACTTC. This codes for CASSRLDQETQYF.

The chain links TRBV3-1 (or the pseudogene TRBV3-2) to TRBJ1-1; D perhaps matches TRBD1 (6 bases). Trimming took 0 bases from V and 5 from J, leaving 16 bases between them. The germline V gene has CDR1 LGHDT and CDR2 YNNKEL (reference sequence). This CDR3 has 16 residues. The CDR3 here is CASSQDRGGIGTEAFF. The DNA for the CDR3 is TGTGCCAGCAGCCAAGACAGGGGAGGGATAGGAACTGAAGCTTTCTTT.

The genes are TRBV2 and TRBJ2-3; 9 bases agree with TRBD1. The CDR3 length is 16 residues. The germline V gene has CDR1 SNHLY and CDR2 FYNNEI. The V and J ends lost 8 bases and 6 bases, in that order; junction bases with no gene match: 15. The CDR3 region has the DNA TGTGCCAGCGCGCGGACAGGGGCTATAGCACATGATACGCAGTATTTT. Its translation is CASARTGAIAHDTQYF.

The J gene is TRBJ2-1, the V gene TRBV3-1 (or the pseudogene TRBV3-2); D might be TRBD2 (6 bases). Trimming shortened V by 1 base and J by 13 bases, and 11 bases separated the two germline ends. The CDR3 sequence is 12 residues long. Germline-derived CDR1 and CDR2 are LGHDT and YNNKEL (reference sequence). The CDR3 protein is CASSQVTSIQFF. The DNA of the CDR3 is TGTGCCAGCAGCCAAGTAACTAGCATTCAGTTCTTC.

CDR3 bases: TGCGCCAGCAGCCAAACCGCCCGACAAAACACTGAAGCTTTCTTT. This sequence encodes CASSQTARQNTEAFF. This chain connects TRBV4-1 to TRBJ1-1; unclear D gene. CDR1 and CDR2 (germline): MGHRA, YSYEKL. The CDR3 runs to 15 residues. V was pared by 2 bases and J by 2 bases, with 12 bases between.

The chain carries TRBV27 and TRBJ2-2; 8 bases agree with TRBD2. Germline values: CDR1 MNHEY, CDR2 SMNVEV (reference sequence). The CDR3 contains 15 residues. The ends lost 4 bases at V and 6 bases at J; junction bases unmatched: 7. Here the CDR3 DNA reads TGTGCCAGCAGTTACAGCGGGAGTAAGGCCGGGGAGCTGTTTTTT. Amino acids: CASSYSGSKAGELFF.

CDR3 region: CASSLGQGVWETQYF. CDR3 sequence (DNA): TGTGCCAGCAGCTTAGGACAGGGGGTCTGGGAGACCCAGTACTTC. The chain links TRBV7-2 to TRBJ2-5; 9 bases match TRBD1. In germline, CDR1 is SGHTA, CDR2 FQGNSA. CDR3 size: 15 residues. J was trimmed by 5 bases and V by 1 base; bases with no gene match: 5.

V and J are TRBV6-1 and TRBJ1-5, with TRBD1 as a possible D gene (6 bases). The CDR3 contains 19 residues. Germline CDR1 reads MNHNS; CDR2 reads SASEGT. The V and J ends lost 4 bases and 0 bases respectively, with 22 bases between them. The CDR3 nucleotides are TGTGCCAGCAGTGCCATTAAGCCCGGGACAACTTATAGCAATCAGCCCCAGCATTTT. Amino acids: CASSAIKPGTTYSNQPQHF.

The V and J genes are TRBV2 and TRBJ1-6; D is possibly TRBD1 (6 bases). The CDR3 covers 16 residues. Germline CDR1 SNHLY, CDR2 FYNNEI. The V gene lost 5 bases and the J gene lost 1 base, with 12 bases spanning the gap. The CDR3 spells CASSKHGQSYNSPLHF. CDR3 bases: TGTGCCAGCAGTAAGCACGGACAGTCCTATAATTCACCCCTCCACTTT. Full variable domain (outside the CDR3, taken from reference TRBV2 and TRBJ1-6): EPEVTQTPSHQVTQMGQEVILRCVPISNHLYFYWYRQILGQKVEFLVSFYNNEISEKSEIFDDQFSVERPDGSNFTLKIRSTKLEDSAMYFCASSKHGQSYNSPLHFGNGTRLTVT.

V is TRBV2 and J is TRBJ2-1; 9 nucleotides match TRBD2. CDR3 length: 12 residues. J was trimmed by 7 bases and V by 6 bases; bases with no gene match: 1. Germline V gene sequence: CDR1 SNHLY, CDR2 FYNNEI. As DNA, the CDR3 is TGTGCCAGCAGGCGGGAGGGAAATGAGCAGTTCTTC. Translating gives CASRREGNEQFF.

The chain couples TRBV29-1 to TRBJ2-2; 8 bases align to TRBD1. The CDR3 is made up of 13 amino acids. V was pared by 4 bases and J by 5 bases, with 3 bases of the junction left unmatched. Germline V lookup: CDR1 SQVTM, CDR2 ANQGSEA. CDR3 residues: CSVADRETGELFF. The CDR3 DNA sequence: TGCAGCGTTGCGGACAGGGAAACCGGGGAGCTGTTTTTT.

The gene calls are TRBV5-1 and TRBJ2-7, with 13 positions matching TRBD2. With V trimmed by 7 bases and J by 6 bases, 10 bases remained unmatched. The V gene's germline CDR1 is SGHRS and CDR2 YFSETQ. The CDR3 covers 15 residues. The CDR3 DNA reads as TGCGCCAGCGGCCAACTAGCGGGGGGGCCTGTCGAGCAGTACTTC. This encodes CASGQLAGGPVEQYF.